Shown below are 17 T cell receptor beta chains from a single sample sequenced in a study of shared clonotypes between healthy human individuals. Profiled with immunoSEQ multiplex PCR; TCRdb holds only in-frame clones, not every one. The data contain millions of clones, around 90% of them singletons. Sequences were obtained from naive CD4+ T cells sorted from blood. Specified subset: CD45RA+ positively selected. The receptors here all came from a young man in good health.

The chain combines TRBV7-8 with TRBJ2-1; 9 bases map to TRBD2. CDR1 and CDR2 (germline): SGHVS, FQNEAQ. The CDR3 extends over 18 amino acids. The V and J ends lost 5 bases and 8 bases, in that order; junction bases with no gene match: 19. The CDR3 DNA reads as TGTGCCAGCAGCCACGCCCTTGGGGCGGGGGGGTATGTGGATGAGCAGTTCTTC. Translation gives CASSHALGAGGYVDEQFF.

The J gene is TRBJ2-3, the V gene TRBV30; tentatively, D is TRBD1 (6 bases). Looked up from germline, CDR1 is GTSNPN and CDR2 is SVGIG (reference sequence). CDR3 length: 15 residues. V lost 4 bases, J lost 4 bases, and 18 bases lay in between. The CDR3 DNA is TGTGCCTGGAAAGTAAGGGGCAGGGGCTCAGATACGCAGTATTTT. Translation gives CAWKVRGRGSDTQYF.

In its sample, this clone was seen once. The chain joins TRBV2 to TRBJ2-7; possibly TRBD1 for D (5 bases). This CDR3 has 14 amino acids. Germline assignment: CDR1 SNHLY and CDR2 FYNNEI. V lost 6 bases and J 4 bases, leaving 16 bases between the germline ends. CDR3 in amino acids: CASRYDGARYEQYF. CDR3 coding DNA: TGTGCCAGCAGGTACGATGGGGCTCGGTACGAGCAGTACTTC.

This chain connects TRBV6-6 to TRBJ2-3; a possible D gene is TRBD1 (7 bases). This CDR3 comprises 13 residues. Germline V gene lookup returns CDR1 MNHNY and CDR2 SVGAGI (reference sequence). V gave up 2 bases and J gave up 11 bases, with 14 bases separating them. Here the CDR3 reads CASSYLRQGGQYF. The CDR3, as DNA: TGTGCCAGCAGTTACCTTAGACAGGGAGGGCAGTATTTT.

The chain recombines TRBV27 with TRBJ1-2; TRBD1 agrees at 7 bases. Per the germline V gene, CDR1 is MNHEY and CDR2 is SMNVEV (reference sequence). The CDR3 covers 13 residues. Losses at the gene ends were 2 bases for V and 9 bases for J; bases not matched to a gene: 6. CDR3 nucleotide sequence: TGTGCCAGCAGTTTAGGCAGGGGGACTAGCTACACCTTC. Protein: CASSLGRGTSYTF.

The V gene is TRBV5-6, the J gene TRBJ2-2; 7 positions agree with TRBD1. The CDR3 is 13 residues long. Germline trimming cut 0 bases from V and 9 bases from J; bases unmatched to any gene: 2. Germline V lookup: CDR1 SGHDT, CDR2 YYEEEE. The CDR3 region is CASSLEGARELFF. DNA for the CDR3: TGTGCCAGCAGCTTGGAGGGGGCCCGGGAGCTGTTTTTT.

The V gene is TRBV23-1, the J gene TRBJ1-1; D not certain. TRBV23-1 is an open reading frame whose function is uncertain. Trimming took 2 bases from V and 1 from J, leaving 20 bases between them. This CDR3 region has 18 residues. The CDR3 DNA is TGCGCCAGCAGTCAAACACGAAGACACCCGACGGGGAACACTGAAGCTTTCTTT. It codes for CASSQTRRHPTGNTEAFF.

The chain employs TRBV19 and TRBJ2-5, with 7 bases identical to TRBD2. The germline CDR1 and CDR2 sequences are LNHDA and SQIVND (reference sequence). V dropped 4 bases and J dropped 4; count of bases not matched to a gene: 12. The CDR3 is made up of 16 amino acids. The CDR3 loop is CASSNPGASGGETQYF. The CDR3 region has the DNA TGTGCCAGTAGTAATCCCGGGGCGTCGGGAGGAGAGACCCAGTACTTC. The full variable domain, rest sourced from reference TRBV19 and TRBJ2-5, is DGGITQSPKYLFRKEGQNVTLSCEQNLNHDAMYWYRQDPGQGLRLIYYSQIVNDFQKGDIAEGYSVSREKKESFPLTVTSAQKNPTAFYLCASSNPGASGGETQYFGPGTRLLVL.

The chain combines TRBV6-5 with TRBJ2-7; 9 bases map to TRBD1. After removal of 6 bases from V and 6 bases from J, the junction contained 12 bases not matched to a gene. Germline assignment: CDR1 MNHEY and CDR2 SVGAGI. CDR3 length: 15 amino acids. The CDR3 loop reads CASSRQLGQGSEQYF. The CDR3 DNA reads TGTGCCAGCAGCCGTCAACTGGGACAGGGTTCCGAGCAGTACTTC.

The genes are TRBV5-3 and TRBJ2-5; 7 bases are a match to TRBD1. TRBV5-3 has ORF status, its function being uncertain. V trimming: 4 bases; J trimming: 5 bases; junction bases outside the gene matches: 8. The CDR3 contains 14 residues. The CDR3 sequence: CARSPRDSSETQYF. The CDR3 DNA reads as TGTGCCAGAAGCCCCCGGGACAGTAGTGAGACCCAGTACTTC.

This clone is a singleton in its sample. The V and J genes are TRBV10-3 and TRBJ2-3; D is perhaps TRBD1 or TRBD2 (5 bases each). Trimming cost V 10 bases and J 3 bases, with 11 bases left between them. The CDR3 is 12 residues long. Germline CDR1 ENHRY, CDR2 SYGVKD. CDR3 residues: CATKWGTDTQYF. The DNA of the CDR3 is TGTGCCACTAAGTGGGGGACAGATACGCAGTATTTT.

The chain has TRBV11-2 and TRBJ1-2; tentative D call: TRBD1 (6 bases). Germline CDR1 SGHAT, CDR2 FQNNGV. V lost 3 bases and J 8 bases, leaving 13 bases between the germline ends. This CDR3 spans 13 amino acids. The CDR3 region is CASSFGGGGGYTF. CDR3 sequence (DNA): TGTGCCAGCAGCTTCGGAGGGGGAGGCGGCTACACCTTC. Complete variable domain (other parts from reference TRBV11-2 and TRBJ1-2): EAGVAQSPRYKIIEKRQSVAFWCNPISGHATLYWYQQILGQGPKLLIQFQNNGVVDDSQLPKDRFSAERLKGVDSTLKIQPAKLEDSAVYLCASSFGGGGGYTFGSGTRLTVV.

This chain uses TRBV30 with TRBJ1-5; 7 bases agree with TRBD1. Germline V gene sequence: CDR1 GTSNPN, CDR2 SVGIG (reference sequence). The V gene end was trimmed by 2 bases and the J gene end by 2 bases; junction bases not matched to a gene: 3. The CDR3 has 14 residues. In DNA, the CDR3 is TGTGCCTGGAGTCACGACAGGGGCAATCAGCCCCAGCATTTT. This encodes CAWSHDRGNQPQHF.

The table lists this clone with a count of one. The chain has TRBV18 and TRBJ2-3; D is ambiguous. Trimming stripped 5 bases from V and 0 bases from J, with 9 bases between. Germline CDR1 reads KGHSH; CDR2 reads LQKENI. The CDR3 sequence is 14 residues long. The CDR3 region has the DNA TGTGCCAGCTCATCCCCAGGTAGCACAGATACGCAGTATTTT. It yields the protein CASSSPGSTDTQYF.

The rearrangement joins TRBV2 to TRBJ2-7; D uncertain. The germline V gene encodes CDR1 SNHLY and CDR2 FYNNEI. V lost 7 bases and J 0 bases, leaving 10 bases between the germline ends. The CDR3 extends over 13 amino acids. The CDR3 loop reads CASNIHSSYEQYF. In DNA form, the CDR3 reads TGTGCCAGCAACATACATAGCTCCTACGAGCAGTACTTC.

The J gene is TRBJ1-6, the V gene TRBV28; D is unresolved. The CDR3 loop spans 12 amino acids. Germline CDR1 MDHEN, CDR2 SYDVKM. The ends were cut back, 6 bases at V and 10 bases at J, with 10 bases in the middle. The CDR3 protein is CASSVQRSPLHF. The CDR3 DNA sequence: TGTGCCAGCAGCGTCCAGCGCTCACCCCTCCACTTT.

About this clone itself: Within the sample, other DNA sequences also encode this same CDR3. J is TRBJ2-3 and V is TRBV18; D is unresolved. This CDR3 has 13 residues. CDR1 and CDR2 (germline): KGHSH, LQKENI. V gave up 3 bases and J gave up 0 bases, with 4 bases separating them. The CDR3 loop reads CASSPDSTDTQYF. As DNA, the CDR3 is TGTGCCAGCTCACCCGACAGCACAGATACGCAGTATTTT.